This record covers a single T cell receptor (beta chain). Its antigen is still unknown. This entry comes from a study of neurological immune-mediated disorders. Study findings and constraints: Falling below healthy controls, multiple sclerosis showed the least TCR clonal expansion, while HTLV-1-associated myelopathy showed the most. The expanded clones of different subjects shared no CDR3 amino acid sequences (suggesting private repertoires in all groups).

Synthesis of cDNA was performed by 5'RACE using 10-nucleotide random UMIs. TCRdb ran MiXCR on the 5' RACE reads and lists one entry per CDR3 protein. The table shows under 65,000 distinct CDR3 sequences, with approximately 25% occurring only once. The CDR3 is made up of 11 amino acids. The V end was cut by 2 bases, the J end by 10 bases, with 8 bases between. CDR1 SGHVS and CDR2 FQNEAQ come from the germline V gene. Documented time point: technical triplicate 2. This chain joins TRBV7-8 and TRBJ2-5; no clear D gene. This receptor was taken from a man aged 55-75 years with HTLV-1-associated myelopathy (HAM/TSP). Sequenced sample: PBMCs. DNA for the CDR3: TGTGCCAGCAGCTTACTAGTTATCCAGTACTTC. Protein sequence: CASSLLVIQYF.